Below, 28 T cell receptor beta chains from the same sample are listed, as sequenced in a study of neurological immune-mediated disorders. One entry per CDR3 protein results from TCRdb running MiXCR on the 5' RACE reads. The sample consists of 45,000 to 50,000 distinct CDR3 sequences, around 4.5% of them appearing once. Material: PBMCs. The receptors derive from an older woman with multiple sclerosis.

The rearrangement uses TRBV29-1 and TRBJ2-3, with 11 bases matching TRBD1. Germline CDR1 and CDR2: SQVTM and ANQGSEA. The junction had 2 bases not matched to a gene; V was cut back by 5 bases and J by 4 bases. This CDR3 comprises 13 residues. CDR3 sequence (DNA): TGCAGCGTTCGGACAGGGGGCGCAGATACGCAGTATTTT. It is translated as CSVRTGGADTQYF.

This clonotype was detected ten times or more. The rearrangement uses TRBV12-3 or TRBV12-4 and TRBJ1-3; D unclear. V was trimmed by 3 bases and J by 0 bases, leaving 6 bases between them. This CDR3 has 14 residues. This chain's CDR3 is CASSFGPSGNTIYF. The CDR3 nucleotides are TGTGCCAGCAGTTTTGGCCCCTCTGGAAACACCATATATTTT.

The CDR3 sequence: CSAETSGGTDTQYF. CDR3 DNA: TGCAGTGCTGAGACTAGCGGGGGAACAGATACGCAGTATTTT. This sequence joins TRBV20-1 and TRBJ2-3, with TRBD2 matching 12 bases. Germline CDR1 and CDR2: DFQATT and SNEGSKA (reference sequence). The CDR3 consists of 14 residues. V was pared by 5 bases and J by 3 bases, with 3 bases of the junction left unmatched.

This clonotype was picked up many times. J is TRBJ1-6 and V is TRBV7-2, with 7 bases lining up with TRBD1. J was trimmed by 6 bases and V by 3 bases; bases with no gene match: 5. The CDR3 totals 15 residues. Germline CDR1 SGHTA, CDR2 FQGNSA. In DNA, the CDR3 is TGTGCCAGCAGCTTTGACAGGGCGGTTAATTCACCCCTCCACTTT. Amino acids: CASSFDRAVNSPLHF.

This clonotype was counted many times. The V gene is TRBV11-2, the J gene TRBJ1-2, with a weak D call TRBD1 (6 bases). The CDR3 is 13 amino acids. Germline CDR1 is SGHAT and CDR2 is FQNNGV. Trimming took off 4 bases at V and 4 bases at J, with 10 bases between the two ends. CDR3 sequence: CASSSSRGYGYTF. CDR3 sequence (DNA): TGTGCCAGCAGCTCGAGCAGGGGCTATGGCTACACCTTC.

This clonotype was seen a few times. The chain recombines TRBV20-1 with TRBJ2-5, with D hard to call. The germline gives CDR1 DFQATT, CDR2 SNEGSKA (reference sequence). V shed 6 bases and J shed 1 base, with 18 bases lying between them. The CDR3 covers 15 residues. As DNA, the CDR3 is TGCAGTGCCAAACGGCAGGCACCGTCCCAAGAGACCCAGTACTTC. As protein: CSAKRQAPSQETQYF.

This clonotype occurred many times. The V and J genes are TRBV7-2 and TRBJ2-7; D gene uncertain. Germline assignment: CDR1 SGHTA and CDR2 FQGNSA. Trimming removed 0 bases at V and 3 bases at J, with 6 bases between. This CDR3 region has 13 residues. The CDR3 spells CASSLALGYEQYF. The CDR3 nucleotides read TGTGCCAGCAGCTTAGCGTTAGGCTACGAGCAGTACTTC. Variable domain in full (rest from reference TRBV7-2 and TRBJ2-7): GAGVSQSPSNKVTEKGKDVELRCDPISGHTALYWYRQSLGQGLEFLIYFQGNSAPDKSGLPSDRFSAERTGGSVSTLTIQRTQQEDSAVYLCASSLALGYEQYFGPGTRLTVT.

This clonotype was observed many times. The rearrangement links TRBV7-2 to TRBJ1-4; tentatively, D is TRBD1 (6 bases). Germline V gene sequence: CDR1 SGHTA, CDR2 FQGNSA. The CDR3 loop spans 15 amino acids. Trimming stripped 5 bases from V and 4 bases from J, with 14 bases between. Written as DNA, the CDR3 is TGTGCCAGCAGCCGAAGGGGGACAAATAATGAAAAACTGTTTTTT. It is translated as CASSRRGTNNEKLFF.

This clonotype was picked up a small number of times. The chain is built from TRBV9 and TRBJ2-3; 8 bases fit TRBD2. The ends lost 5 bases at V and 0 bases at J; junction bases unmatched: 8. Germline V gene lookup returns CDR1 SGDLS and CDR2 YYNGEE. The CDR3 runs 16 residues. The CDR3 region is CASSSSGQPSTDTQYF. CDR3 DNA: TGTGCCAGCAGTTCTAGCGGGCAACCTAGCACAGATACGCAGTATTTT.

This clonotype has only a few counts. The chain recombines TRBV29-1 with TRBJ2-7; TRBD1 agrees at 9 bases. V gave up 1 base and J gave up 5 bases; unmatched junction bases: 9. Germline-derived CDR1 and CDR2 are SQVTM and ANQGSEA. The CDR3 contains 15 residues. The CDR3 DNA follows: TGCAGCGTTGAAGTTCCGGGACAGGGCGTGGACGAGCAGTACTTC. Translation gives CSVEVPGQGVDEQYF.

Only a few counts were recorded for this clonotype. The V call is TRBV7-3, the J call TRBJ2-1; 8 bases map to TRBD1. This CDR3 is built from 15 residues. Germline V gene data show CDR1 as SGHTA and CDR2 as FQGTGA. The V gene end was trimmed by 5 bases and the J gene end by 8 bases; junction bases not matched to a gene: 11. The CDR3 loop is CASSPTGTGTDEQFF. The CDR3 DNA reads TGTGCCAGCAGCCCCACGGGGACAGGTACGGATGAGCAGTTCTTC.

Many counts were recorded for this clonotype. The chain has TRBV7-2 and TRBJ2-1; the match to TRBD2 covers 7 bases. The length of the CDR3 is 16 residues. V trimming: 5 bases; J trimming: 0 bases; junction bases outside the gene matches: 7. Germline CDR1 is SGHTA and CDR2 is FQGNSA. The CDR3: CASSPRGGSSYNEQFF. In DNA, the CDR3 is TGTGCCAGCAGCCCCCGAGGCGGGAGCTCCTACAATGAGCAGTTCTTC.

In this sample, this clonotype turned up a few times. The rearrangement uses TRBV7-2 and TRBJ1-2; no reliable D call. The CDR3 spans 13 residues. Trimming stripped 5 bases from V and 1 base from J, with 8 bases between. Germline V CDR1 and CDR2: SGHTA, FQGNSA. CDR3 protein: CASSAAINYGYTF. The CDR3 DNA reads TGTGCCAGCAGCGCAGCTATTAACTATGGCTACACCTTC.

This clonotype was recorded at least ten times. The chain recombines TRBV5-5 with TRBJ1-1; D is perhaps TRBD1 (5 bases). The germline gives CDR1 SGHKS, CDR2 YYEKEE (reference sequence). Trimming cost V 4 bases and J 1 base, with 8 bases left between them. The CDR3 length is 13 residues. The CDR3 DNA sequence: TGTGCCAGCAGCCCCACAGGGAACACTGAAGCTTTCTTT. Its translation: CASSPTGNTEAFF.

V usage is TRBV11-2 and J usage is TRBJ2-2, with D unclear. Germline V gives CDR1 SGHAT, CDR2 FQNNGV. This CDR3 region has 14 residues. The ends were cut back, 2 bases at V and 1 base at J, with 5 bases in the middle. CDR3 in DNA: TGTGCCAGCAGCTTAATCCAGAACACCGGGGAGCTGTTTTTT. It codes for CASSLIQNTGELFF.

The sample holds many counts of this clonotype. The chain's CDR3 is CASSLDWGEQFF. The DNA of the CDR3 is TGTGCCAGCAGCTTAGATTGGGGTGAGCAGTTCTTC. V usage is TRBV7-8 and J usage is TRBJ2-1, with D hard to call. Germline loops: CDR1 SGHVS, CDR2 FQNEAQ. This CDR3 is built from 12 residues. The V and J ends lost 1 base and 9 bases respectively, with 7 bases between them.

The table lists this clonotype with many counts. This chain connects TRBV29-1 to TRBJ2-5; 9 nucleotides line up with TRBD1. V gave up 1 base and J gave up 4 bases; unmatched junction bases: 4. Germline V gene lookup returns CDR1 SQVTM and CDR2 ANQGSEA. This CDR3 spans 14 amino acids. The CDR3 protein is CSVEGQGVRETQYF. Written as DNA, the CDR3 is TGCAGCGTTGAAGGACAGGGGGTTAGAGAGACCCAGTACTTC.

This clonotype was seen many times. The CDR3 is CASSSDVYEQYF. DNA for the CDR3: TGTGCCAGCAGCTCGGACGTTTACGAGCAGTACTTC. The chain recombines TRBV3-1 with TRBJ2-7; unclear D gene. The CDR3 has 12 amino acids. The germline V gene encodes CDR1 LGHDT and CDR2 YNNKEL (reference sequence). Trimming took off 5 bases at V and 4 bases at J, with 9 bases between the two ends.

In this sample, this clonotype turned up many times. The chain combines TRBV6-6 with TRBJ2-7; 7 positions agree with TRBD2. The CDR3 spans 14 residues. Trimming at V came to 6 bases and at J to 6 bases, leaving 11 bases not matched to a gene. Germline CDR1 MNHNY, CDR2 SVGAGI (reference sequence). DNA for the CDR3: TGTGCCAGCAGCCCTGGACTAGAAAGCTCCGAGCAGTACGTC. Amino acids: CASSPGLESSEQYV.

This clonotype was detected ten times or more. The chain links TRBV7-2 to TRBJ2-1; 7 nucleotides match TRBD1. J lost 10 bases, V lost 1 base, and 10 bases had no gene match. The CDR3 extends over 15 amino acids. CDR1 is SGHTA and CDR2 is FQGNSA in the germline V gene. Here the CDR3 reads CASSLGQGFSLEQFF. In DNA, the CDR3 is TGTGCCAGCAGCTTAGGACAGGGATTTAGTTTGGAGCAGTTCTTC.

At least ten counts were recorded for this clonotype. The rearrangement links TRBV7-6 to TRBJ2-7, with D perhaps being TRBD1 or TRBD2 (5 bases each). Deletions cut 5 bases from V and 9 bases from J, with 26 bases between. Germline CDR1 SGHVS, CDR2 FNYEAQ. This CDR3 has 16 residues. The CDR3 loop is CASSPSRSGHIFGQYV. As DNA, the CDR3 is TGTGCCAGCAGCCCCTCTCGGAGCGGACATATATTCGGGCAGTACGTC.

This clonotype was seen only a few times. The J gene is TRBJ1-5, the V gene TRBV12-3 or TRBV12-4; D gene uncertain. Trimming removed 5 bases at V and 9 bases at J, with 8 bases between. The CDR3 runs 11 residues. CDR3 DNA sequence: TGTGCCAGCAGTGCCCAAGGGCCCCAGCATTTT. Translated, it gives CASSAQGPQHF.

This clonotype was found a few times. The chain carries TRBV5-1 and TRBJ2-3, with D unresolved. Trimming pared 4 bases from V and 3 bases from J, leaving 15 bases between. The CDR3 is made up of 15 amino acids. Germline values: CDR1 SGHRS, CDR2 YFSETQ. The CDR3 bases are TGCGCCAGCAGCCGCGAGAGCCGCAAGACAGATACGCAGTATTTT. It codes for CASSRESRKTDTQYF. Drawing the rest from reference TRBV5-1 and TRBJ2-3, the complete variable domain is KAGVTQTPRYLIKTRGQQVTLSCSPISGHRSVSWYQQTPGQGLQFLFEYFSETQRNKGNFPGRFSGRQFSNSRSEMNVSTLELGDSALYLCASSRESRKTDTQYFGPGTRLTVL.

This clonotype was observed at least ten times. The V and J genes are TRBV7-9 and TRBJ2-7, with 7 bases lining up with TRBD1. Germline CDR1 reads SEHNR; CDR2 reads FQNEAQ (reference sequence). V lost 5 bases and J lost 1; bases outside the gene matches: 5. This CDR3 has 14 residues. The CDR3 region is CASSPSGQSYEQYF. In DNA, the CDR3 is TGTGCCAGCAGCCCTTCGGGACAGTCCTACGAGCAGTACTTC.

In this sample, this clonotype turned up many times. The chain's CDR3 is CASSFGQAFYGYTF. The CDR3 region has the DNA TGTGCCAGCAGTTTCGGACAGGCCTTCTATGGCTACACCTTC. This chain links TRBV6-2 or TRBV6-3 with TRBJ1-2, with TRBD1 identical over 7 bases. The ends lost 4 bases at V and 4 bases at J; junction bases unmatched: 6. CDR1 is MNHEY and CDR2 is SVGEGT in the germline V gene. CDR3 size: 14 residues.

This clonotype was seen many times. This chain uses TRBV6-1 with TRBJ1-6; D gene ambiguous. CDR3 length: 12 residues. Germline CDR1 is MNHNS and CDR2 is SASEGT. V lost 2 bases to trimming and J lost 10 bases, with 6 bases between them. This CDR3 reads CASSESGSPLHF. CDR3 nucleotides: TGTGCCAGCAGTGAATCTGGGTCACCCCTCCACTTT.

This clonotype was found many times. The CDR3 coding sequence is TGCAGCGTTCAGGGGGGGGACACCGGGGAGCTGTTTTTT. It translates to CSVQGGDTGELFF. V gene TRBV29-1 combines with J gene TRBJ2-2; the D call may be TRBD1 or TRBD2 (7 bases each). CDR1 and CDR2 (germline): SQVTM, ANQGSEA. The V end lost 5 bases, the J end lost 3 bases, and 10 bases lay between the germline ends. This CDR3 comprises 13 residues.

This clonotype was found many times. V usage is TRBV20-1 and J usage is TRBJ2-3; no clear D. Germline V CDR1 and CDR2: DFQATT, SNEGSKA (reference sequence). CDR3 length equals 14 residues. V lost 3 bases and J lost 1, with 11 bases in between. The DNA of the CDR3 is TGCAGTGCTAGGGCAAGACCGGGCACAGATACGCAGTATTTT. It is translated as CSARARPGTDTQYF.